Included here is one T cell receptor (beta chain) sequence, with context. Participants came from about 23 US areas, aged roughly 18 to 89 years. This entry is derived from a study of blood T cell repertoires in COVID-19. Germline values: CDR1 MDHEN, CDR2 SYDVKM. This CDR3 has 14 residues. With V trimmed by 7 bases and J by 7 bases, 8 bases remained unmatched. As originally analysed: Researchers report that nucleated cell counts were estimated from reference gene primer amplification. Only in-frame clones appear in the TCRdb table, and some are missing; sequencing was by immunoSEQ multiplex PCR. V, J and clone size derive from that table, while D and trimming were established from the DNA sequence. The sample includes 300,000 or so clones, 70% to 90% of them seen just once.

The genes are TRBV28 and TRBJ2-2; TRBD2 aligns across 8 bases. The TCR originated in a woman aged 40 to 50 with acute COVID-19. Sequenced: PBMCs or T cells enriched from blood (not recorded which). CDR3 nucleotides: TGTGCCAGCACCCCCCAGCTAGCGGGCGGGGAGCTGTTTTTT. This translates into CASTPQLAGGELFF.